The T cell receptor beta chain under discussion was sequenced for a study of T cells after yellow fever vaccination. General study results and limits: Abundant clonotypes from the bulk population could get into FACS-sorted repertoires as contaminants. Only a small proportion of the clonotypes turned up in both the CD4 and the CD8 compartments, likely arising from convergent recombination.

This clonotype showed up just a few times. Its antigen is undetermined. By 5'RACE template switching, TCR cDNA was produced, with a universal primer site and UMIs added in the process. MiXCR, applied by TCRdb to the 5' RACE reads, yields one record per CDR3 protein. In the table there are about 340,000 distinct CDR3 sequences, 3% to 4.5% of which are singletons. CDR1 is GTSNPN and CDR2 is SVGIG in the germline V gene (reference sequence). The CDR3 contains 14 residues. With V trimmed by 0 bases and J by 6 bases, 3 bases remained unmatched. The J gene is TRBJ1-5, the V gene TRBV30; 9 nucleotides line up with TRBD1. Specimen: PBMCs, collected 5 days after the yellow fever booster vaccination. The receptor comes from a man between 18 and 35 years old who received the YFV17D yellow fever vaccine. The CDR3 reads CAWSVRDRVQPQHF. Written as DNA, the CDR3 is TGTGCCTGGAGTGTACGGGACAGGGTTCAGCCCCAGCATTTT.